This entry describes one T cell receptor (beta chain). This clone showed up just a few times. Which antigen it targets is not known. There are no base qualities to consult, and no much larger clone falls within one base. Via the germline V gene, CDR1 is SGHRS and CDR2 YFSETQ. The trim is 1 base for V and 8 bases for J, with a gap of 12 bases between the germline ends. The CDR3 numbers 13 residues from cysteine through phenylalanine. The entry retains the CDR3 DNA only, 39 bases that are in frame from base 1. Each collaborating institution followed its own protocols to collect whole blood in K2EDTA tubes. For TCRbeta analysis, collaborator samples were shipped as frozen whole blood, as isolated PBMCs, or as DNA extracted from either sample type. These data come from a study of blood T cell repertoires in COVID-19 (TCRdb year 2020). Turning to the overall study: Samples covering the acute and convalescent phases of COVID-19 were provided by collaborators in the United States, Italy and Spain. The material from the prospective study consisted of cDNA or gDNA derived from T cells, B-cell-depleted T cells, or PBMCs. The repertoires were released in a freely available public database meant as a resource for research on the immune response to SARS-CoV-2. The samples were drawn from two sources: the first 160 participants of the ongoing ImmuneRACE study, and some 1,300 subjects contributed by 6 global collaborators. Where available, HLA class I and class II types were obtained from metadata supplied by the sample provider rather than from assay-based typing. The sample metadata nearly always contained a de-identified subject ID, COVID-19 status, age in years and sex. The dataset comprised deeply sampled blood TCRbeta repertoires from subjects exposed to, actively infected with, or recovered from COVID-19.

Beyond this particular receptor, the publication reports: How much clinical and demographic metadata was included differed by source and by participant, and the metadata was provided uncurated.

TCRbeta CDR3 regions were amplified from genomic DNA using the immunoSEQ Assay, a bias-controlled multiplex PCR. In the authors' own workflow: The number of nucleated cells in each sample was estimated by amplification of reference gene primers within the assay. To quantify the absolute abundance of each unique TCRbeta CDR3 rearrangement, sequence reads were collapsed and filtered. For each sample, productive Simpson clonality was calculated by taking the square root of Simpson's diversity index across productive rearrangements. Sourced from immuneACCESS, this table was stored by TCRdb with only in-frame sequences that have V and J called. A share of the clones is absent; for the studies checked, an unresolved V gene accounts for under half, and the remainder has no known explanation. The V and J calls and clone size come from that table; D and trimming were worked out from the DNA. The sample contains roughly 230,000 clones, around 90% of them found a single time. The ten largest account for under 2% of the sample.

The chain links TRBV5-1 with TRBJ1-1, and TRBD1 may be the D gene, going by 6 matching bases. Sequences were obtained from peripheral blood. The receptor was derived from a man in his 70s with acute or convalescent COVID-19. The DNA sequence is TGCGCCAGCAGCTTGACAAACAGGGCAGAAGCTTTCTTT. This translates into CASSLTNRAEAFF.